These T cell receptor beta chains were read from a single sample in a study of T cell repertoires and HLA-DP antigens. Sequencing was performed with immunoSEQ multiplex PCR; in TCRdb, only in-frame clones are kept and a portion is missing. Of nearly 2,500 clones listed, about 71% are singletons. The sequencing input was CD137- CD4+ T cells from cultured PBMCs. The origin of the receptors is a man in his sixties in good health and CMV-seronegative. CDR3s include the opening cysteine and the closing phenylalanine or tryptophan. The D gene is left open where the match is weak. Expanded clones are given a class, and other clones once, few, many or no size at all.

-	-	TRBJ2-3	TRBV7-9	TGTGCCAGCAGCCGAGGGGCTAGCGAGAGAGATACGCAGTATTTT	CASSRGASERDTQYF
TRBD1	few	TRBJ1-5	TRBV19	TGTGCCAGTAGTATCCTGACAGGGGGAAATCAGCCCCAGCATTTT	CASSILTGGNQPQHF
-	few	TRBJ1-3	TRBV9	TGTGCCAGCAGCAGAAGAGACTGGATCTCTGGAAACACCATATATTTT	CASSRRDWISGNTIYF
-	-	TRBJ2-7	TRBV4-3	TGCGCCAGCAGCCAAGATCGGCGGAACAACTACGAGCAGTACTTC	CASSQDRRNNYEQYF
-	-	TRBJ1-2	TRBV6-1	TGTGCCAGCAAGGGCAGGGGCTATGGCTACACCTTC	CASKGRGYGYTF
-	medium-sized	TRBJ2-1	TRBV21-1	TGTGCCAGCAGCAACGGACTAGCGGGAGAGTTTCTCCTTGGTAGGAATGAGCAGTTCTTC	CASSNGLAGEFLLGRNEQFF
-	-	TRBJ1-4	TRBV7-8	TGTGCCAGCAGCCCGTCAGGACTATCCGGGGGCGAAAAACTGTTTTTT	CASSPSGLSGGEKLFF
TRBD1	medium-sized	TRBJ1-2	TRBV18	TGTGCCAGCTCACTAAGACAGGGAAGCAACTATGGCTACACCTTC	CASSLRQGSNYGYTF
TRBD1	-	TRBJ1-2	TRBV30	TGTGCCTGGAGCGATCAGGGGGCTGACGGCTACACCTTC	CAWSDQGADGYTF
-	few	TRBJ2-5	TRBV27	TGTGCCAGCAGTTTATCGGGCACCCCCGGGACCCAGTACTTC	CASSLSGTPGTQYF
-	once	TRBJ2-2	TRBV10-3	TGTGCCATCAGGGCCCAGTTTGGCGAACGAACGACCGGGGAGCTGTTTTTT	CAIRAQFGERTTGELFF
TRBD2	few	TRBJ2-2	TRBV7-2	TGTGCCAGCAGCTTATTAACGATTAGCGGGATTAACACCGGGGAGCTGTTTTTT	CASSLLTISGINTGELFF
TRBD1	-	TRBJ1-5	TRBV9	TGTGCCAGCAGCGCCCGACAGGGGGATCAGCCCCAGCATTTT	CASSARQGDQPQHF
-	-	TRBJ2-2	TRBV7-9	TGTGCCAGCAGCTTAGCATCGAGGGACTGGAACACCGGGGAGCTGTTTTTT	CASSLASRDWNTGELFF
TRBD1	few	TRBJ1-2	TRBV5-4	TGTGCCAGCAGCTCCGGACAGGGGGAAGCCTATGGCTACACCTTC	CASSSGQGEAYGYTF
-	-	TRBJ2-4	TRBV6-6	TGTGCCAGCAGTTACTCGGCCAGCCTAGCCAAAAACATTCAGTACTTC	CASSYSASLAKNIQYF
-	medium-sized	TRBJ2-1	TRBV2	TGTGCCAGCAGTCTCCCCCATGGGGGGCAGTTCTTC	CASSLPHGGQFF
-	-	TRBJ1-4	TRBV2	TGTGCCAGCGCACGGGAACAAAATGAAAAACTGTTTTTT	CASAREQNEKLFF
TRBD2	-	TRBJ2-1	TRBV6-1	TGTGCCAGCAGTACCCTAGCGGGGGCCTACAATGAGCAGTTCTTC	CASSTLAGAYNEQFF
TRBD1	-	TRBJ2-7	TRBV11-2	TGTGCCAGCAGCCTGGCGGGACAGGGTAGAGAGCAGTACTTC	CASSLAGQGREQYF
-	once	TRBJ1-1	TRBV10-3	TGTGCCATCAGTTCAGGTTTAGGCACTGAAGCTTTCTTT	CAISSGLGTEAFF
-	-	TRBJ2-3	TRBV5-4	TGTGCCAGCAGCCGGGACGAGGGTTACACAGATACGCAGTATTTT	CASSRDEGYTDTQYF
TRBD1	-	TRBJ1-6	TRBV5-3	TGTGCCAGCAGCTTGGTTGGGACAGAAAATTCACCCCTCCACTTT	CASSLVGTENSPLHF
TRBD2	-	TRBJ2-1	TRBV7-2	TGTGCCAGCAGCCGCGGGAGGGCCGCCTACAATGAGCAGTTCTTC	CASSRGRAAYNEQFF
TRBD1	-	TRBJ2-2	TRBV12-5	TGTGCTAGTGGTTGGACAGGACAGGAGAACACCGGGGAGCTGTTTTTT	CASGWTGQENTGELFF
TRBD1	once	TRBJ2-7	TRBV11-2	TGTGCCACCGCAGGGGGTGGCTACGAGCAGTACTTC	CATAGGGYEQYF
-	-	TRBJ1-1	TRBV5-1	TGCGCCAGCAGCGACACAGGTTCCACCACTGAAGCTTTCTTT	CASSDTGSTTEAFF
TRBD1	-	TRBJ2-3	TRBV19	TGTGCCAGTAGTACCCTTGGACAGGGGCCCCTCACAGATACGCAGTATTTT	CASSTLGQGPLTDTQYF
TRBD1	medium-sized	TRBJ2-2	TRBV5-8	TGTGCCAGCAGCCGCGGGACAGGAGACACCGGGGAGCTGTTTTTT	CASSRGTGDTGELFF
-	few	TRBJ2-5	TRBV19	TGTGCCAGTAGGGCCTCGGCGGCTGGCGAGACCCAGTACTTC	CASRASAAGETQYF
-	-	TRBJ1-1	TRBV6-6	TGTGCCAGCAGTTACTCGGGGACGACGCCTAGGTCAGCTTTCTTT	CASSYSGTTPRSAFF
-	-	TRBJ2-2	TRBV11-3	TGTGCCAGCAGCTTAGTGGTCGCGCCCGGGGAGCTGTTTTTT	CASSLVVAPGELFF
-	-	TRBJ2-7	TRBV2	TGTGCCAGCAGTGAAGTGGGGGGCCCGATGGAGCAGTACTTC	CASSEVGGPMEQYF
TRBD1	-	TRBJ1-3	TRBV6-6	TGTGCCAGCAGTAGGGGGCGAGGAAACACCATATATTTT	CASSRGRGNTIYF
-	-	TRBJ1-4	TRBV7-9	TGTGCCAGCAGCTTGGGGATTAGTCCATCAAATGAAAAACTGTTTTTT	CASSLGISPSNEKLFF
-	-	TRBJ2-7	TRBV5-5	TGTGCCAGCAGCTTGGCATGGACCTCCTACGAGCAGTACTTC	CASSLAWTSYEQYF
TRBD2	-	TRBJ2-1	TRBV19	TGTGCCAGTAAGACTAGCGGGGCCCCTCAGTTCTTC	CASKTSGAPQFF
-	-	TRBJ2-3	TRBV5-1	TGCGCCAGCTCGGTGCGAGGCGACCCTAGCACAGATACGCAGTATTTT	CASSVRGDPSTDTQYF
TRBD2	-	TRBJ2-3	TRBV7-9	TGTGCCAGCAGCTTACTCGGGGGGGGCACAGATACGCAGTATTTT	CASSLLGGGTDTQYF
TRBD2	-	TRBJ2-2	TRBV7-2	TGTGCCAGCAGCTTAGTTCGCGGGAGGCCCACCGGGGAGCTGTTTTTT	CASSLVRGRPTGELFF
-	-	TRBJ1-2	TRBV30	TGTGCCTGGAGCCAACCGGATGGGGTTCGGCTTCGAGGCTACACCTTC	CAWSQPDGVRLRGYTF
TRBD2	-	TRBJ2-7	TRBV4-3	TGCGCCAGCAGCCAAGATCTCGGCGGGGGGCCCGCCTACGAGCAGTACTTC	CASSQDLGGGPAYEQYF
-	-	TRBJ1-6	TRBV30	TGTGCCTGGAGTGTACGGTCGGCGAAAGTGGCACCCCTCCACTTT	CAWSVRSAKVAPLHF
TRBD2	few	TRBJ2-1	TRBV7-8	TGTGCCAGCAGCCCAATCGGGGGGTACGGAATCGGGAATGAGCAGTTCTTC	CASSPIGGYGIGNEQFF
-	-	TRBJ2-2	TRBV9	TGTGCCAGCAGCCCTATCGGGACACCGAACACCGGGGAGCTGTTTTTT	CASSPIGTPNTGELFF
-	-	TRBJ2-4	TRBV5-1	TGCGCCAGCAGCTTGGACGGACAGGCCAAAAACATTCAGTACTTC	CASSLDGQAKNIQYF
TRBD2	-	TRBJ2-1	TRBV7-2	TGTGCCAGCAGCCCTGCGTCCGCGGGAGGCTACAATGAGCAGTTCTTC	CASSPASAGGYNEQFF
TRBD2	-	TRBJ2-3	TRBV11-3	TGTGCCAGCAGCTCGGGGCGGGAGACAACCACAGATACGCAGTATTTT	CASSSGRETTTDTQYF
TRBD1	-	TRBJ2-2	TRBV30	TGTGCCTGGAGTCTTCGGACAGGGGACGGGGAGCTGTTTTTT	CAWSLRTGDGELFF
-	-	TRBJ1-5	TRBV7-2	TGTGCCAGCAGCTTAGCTCTGGGAAAGCCCCAGCATTTT	CASSLALGKPQHF
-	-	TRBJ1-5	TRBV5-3	TGTGCCAGCAGCTTAGGAGGGTCGAATCAGCCCCAGCATTTT	CASSLGGSNQPQHF
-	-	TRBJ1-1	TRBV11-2	TGTGCCAGCAGCCCCCAAAACAGAGAAGCTTTCTTT	CASSPQNREAFF
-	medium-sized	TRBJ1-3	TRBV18	TGTGCCAGCTCACCGCGGCCGTTCGGGGGAAACACCATATATTTT	CASSPRPFGGNTIYF